This TCR beta chain was sequenced in a study of cytomegalovirus exposure and HLA in healthy donors. Study-level information: About 85 million unique TCRs from HLA-typed donors were held in an early release of data.

A remark on this clone: Its target is not known.

PCR employed 60 Vbeta and 13 Jbeta primers. Libraries were prepared by immunoSEQ multiplex PCR; TCRdb keeps only in-frame clonotypes and omits some of them. Found here are some 120,000 clones; the top ten clones hold under 7%. This CDR3 region has 13 residues. Deletions cut 4 bases from V and 1 base from J, with 9 bases between. Germline assignment: CDR1 GTSNPN and CDR2 SVGIG (reference sequence). Study results and limitations: Being productive about 87% or about 30% of the time was typical of most TCR beta V segments in an earlier analysis.

The sample comprised PBMCs. The V gene is TRBV30, the J gene TRBJ2-3; D gene unclear. The TCR comes from a man aged 35 to 55 in good health and CMV-seropositive. CDR3 nucleotides: TGTGCCTGGACAGGCGATGGCACAGATACGCAGTATTTT. It translates to CAWTGDGTDTQYF. Full variable domain (missing parts from reference TRBV30 and TRBJ2-3): SQTIHQWPATLVQPVGSPLSLECTVEGTSNPNLYWYRQAAGRGLQLLFYSVGIGQISSEVPQNLSASRPQDRQFILSSKKLLLSDSGFYLCAWTGDGTDTQYFGPGTRLTVL.